This TCR beta chain is from a study of graft-versus-host responses after intestinal transplantation. For the study at large: The transplants performed in recipients were multivisceral, liver-intestinal, or isolated intestinal.

Study-wide points: Analysis identified GvH clones in recipient marrow, with some appearing first in ileum or blood.

The assay was immunoSEQ multiplex PCR, and TCRdb's table has in-frame clones only and misses some. The sample includes thousands of clones, 74% of them seen just once. V gave up 1 base and J gave up 0 bases, with 9 bases separating them. Looked up from germline, CDR1 is SGHVS and CDR2 is FQNEAQ. The CDR3 is 15 residues long. Grafts had their tissue processed, releasing intraepithelial and lamina propria lymphocytes. Worth noting for this clone: The antigen remains unidentified.

J is TRBJ2-5 and V is TRBV7-8, with D maybe TRBD2 (5 bases). The sample in question was ileum tissue, obtained about 70 weeks after intestinal transplant. The sequence derives from a human patient who received an intestinal transplant, so some T cells may come from the graft donor. For the CDR3, the DNA is TGTGCCAGCAGCTTAGACGAGCGGAACCAAGAGACCCAGTACTTC. Its translation is CASSLDERNQETQYF.